Included here is one T cell receptor beta chain sequence, with context. Assay: immunoSEQ multiplex PCR; the TCRdb copy retains only in-frame clones and omits some. The sample has some 34,000 clones; about two thirds are singletons. The entry originates in a study of radiotherapy plus CTLA-4 blockade in lung cancer. For the study at large: Among enrolled patients, 15% to 20% responded and roughly 30% achieved disease control.

The sequence was collected from a human donor with non-small cell lung cancer who had stable disease on radiotherapy plus ipilimumab. Sample: peripheral blood, taken from a patient treated with radiotherapy plus ipilimumab.

The CDR3 loop reads CASSLSGGYQETQYF. CDR3 DNA sequence: TGTGCCAGCAGCTTAAGCGGGGGGTACCAAGAGACCCAGTACTTC. The rearrangement links TRBV7-9 to TRBJ2-5; TRBD2 matches 9 bases. V gave up 2 bases and J gave up 0 bases; unmatched junction bases: 1. The CDR3 length is 15 residues. Per germline, CDR1 SEHNR and CDR2 FQNEAQ (reference sequence).